A single T cell receptor beta chain is shown here with its context. No antigen is known for it. Several immunoSEQ 96-well plates shared each subset's DNA, each plate a replicate. Ten immunoSEQ deep assay plates were used to sequence unsorted PBMC DNA. The repertoire was sequenced with immunoSEQ multiplex PCR; TCRdb's copy has only in-frame clones and lacks some. The data contain about 480,000 clones, about four fifths of them singletons. The sample originates from a study of shared clonotypes between healthy human individuals. Overall study findings and caveats: Apart from blood, nothing was sampled; tissue repertoires likely differ.

The germline gives CDR1 MGHRA, CDR2 YSYEKL. The CDR3 sequence is 14 residues long. With V trimmed by 6 bases and J by 5 bases, 9 bases remained unmatched. Recent acute infections and vaccinations were absent in the healthy HIV-negative adult donors. Sequenced: PBMCs. This sequence joins TRBV4-1 and TRBJ2-5, with 7 bases aligning to TRBD1. The receptor was derived from a woman aged 40-49 years in good health. Some clones in this sample may be carry-over from other donors' samples. The CDR3 loop reads CASSYQGERETQYF. The CDR3 DNA sequence: TGCGCCAGCAGTTACCAGGGGGAGCGGGAGACCCAGTACTTC.